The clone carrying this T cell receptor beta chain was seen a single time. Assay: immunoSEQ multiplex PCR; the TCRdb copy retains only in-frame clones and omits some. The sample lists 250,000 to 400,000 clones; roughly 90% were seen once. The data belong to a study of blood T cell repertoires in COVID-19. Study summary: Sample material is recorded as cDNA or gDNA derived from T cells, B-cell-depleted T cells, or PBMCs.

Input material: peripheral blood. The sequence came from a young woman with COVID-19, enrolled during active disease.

The CDR3 nucleotides are TGCAGCTTACGATTAGCGGGAGGGTGGTACAATGAGCAGTTCTTC. Translated: CSLRLAGGWYNEQFF. The chain recombines TRBV29-1 with TRBJ2-1; TRBD2 matches 11 bases. The V segment lost 8 bases and the J segment 4 bases; nucleotides outside the gene matches: 10. The CDR3 has 15 residues. CDR1 and CDR2 from the germline V gene are SQVTM and ANQGSEA.